What follows are 14 T cell receptor beta chains derived from one specimen sequenced in a study of PD-1 blockade in classical Hodgkin lymphoma. Using immunoSEQ multiplex PCR, the repertoire was profiled, and TCRdb retains in-frame clones only, with some absent. The data contain 80,000 to 100,000 clones, roughly 76% of them singletons. All patients relapsed after autologous stem cell transplantation, and brentuximab vedotin exposure varied. Sequencing was performed on peripheral blood mononuclear cells (PBMCs), taken before the second cycle of nivolumab. Receptor source: a human donor with classical Hodgkin lymphoma.

Worth noting for this clone: At one end, the junction sequence differs from germline, possibly due to a read error. This chain links TRBV10-3 with TRBJ2-2; unclear D gene. Germline CDR1 and CDR2: ENHRY and SYGVKD. This CDR3 comprises 11 residues. The CDR3 protein is CASSLTGELFF. CDR3 nucleotides: TGTGCCAGCAGTCTGACCGGGGAGCTGTTTTTT.

The CDR3 protein is CASSLDPAPNTEAFF. DNA of the CDR3: TGCGCCAGCAGCTTGGATCCAGCACCGAACACTGAAGCTTTCTTT. The chain links TRBV5-1 to TRBJ1-1; D is ambiguous. The length of the CDR3 is 15 residues. Trimming stripped 0 bases from V and 1 base from J, with 10 bases between. CDR1 is SGHRS, CDR2 YFSETQ, per germline.

V usage is TRBV19 and J usage is TRBJ2-2; possible D gene TRBD1, 6 bases. CDR1 LNHDA and CDR2 SQIVND come from the germline V gene (reference sequence). The CDR3 length is 15 residues. V was shortened by 5 bases and J by 1 base, with 11 bases between the two germline ends. This CDR3 is CASSQRGRNTGELFF. The CDR3 nucleotides are TGTGCCAGTAGTCAGAGGGGGAGGAACACCGGGGAGCTGTTTTTT.

This rearrangement joins TRBV29-1 to TRBJ2-1; TRBD2 matches 9 bases. CDR3 length equals 13 residues. Trimming at V came to 7 bases and at J to 8 bases, leaving 9 bases not matched to a gene. The V gene's germline CDR1 is SQVTM and CDR2 ANQGSEA. CDR3 bases: TGCAGCGCCGCCGGGACTAGCATCGATGAGCAGTTCTTC. This codes for CSAAGTSIDEQFF.

The rearrangement links TRBV7-9 to TRBJ2-2, with 8 bases matching TRBD1. This CDR3 region has 16 residues. Germline values: CDR1 SEHNR, CDR2 FQNEAQ (reference sequence). Trimming at V came to 5 bases and at J to 8 bases, leaving 13 bases not matched to a gene. CDR3: CASSPRQGLSRGELFF. In nucleotides, the CDR3 is TGTGCCAGCAGCCCACGACAGGGGCTATCGCGGGGGGAGCTGTTTTTT.

This clone appeared a single time. This rearrangement joins TRBV5-5 to TRBJ2-7; TRBD2 matches at 8 bases. The CDR3 length is 13 residues. Germline V gene data show CDR1 as SGHKS and CDR2 as YYEKEE (reference sequence). V shed 6 bases, J shed 6 bases, and the junction held 8 bases outside the gene matches. The DNA of the CDR3 is TGTGCCAGCATCCCCGGGGGGGGCTCCGAGCAGTACTTC. It yields the protein CASIPGGGSEQYF. Full variable domain (rest looked up from reference TRBV5-5 and TRBJ2-7): DAGVTQSPTHLIKTRGQQVTLRCSPISGHKSVSWYQQVLGQGPQFIFQYYEKEERGRGNFPDRFSARQFPNYSSELNVNALLLGDSALYLCASIPGGGSEQYFGPGTRLTVT.

V gene TRBV10-3 combines with J gene TRBJ1-5; D remains unclear. The CDR3 totals 15 residues. Trimming pared 4 bases from V and 1 base from J, leaving 11 bases between. Germline V lookup: CDR1 ENHRY, CDR2 SYGVKD. CDR3 sequence reads: CAISGEGTSNQPQHF. The CDR3 DNA reads as TGTGCCATCAGTGGGGAGGGTACGAGCAATCAGCCCCAGCATTTT.

The rearrangement links TRBV2 to TRBJ2-5; tentatively, D is TRBD2 (6 bases). Germline V lookup: CDR1 SNHLY, CDR2 FYNNEI. This CDR3 has 14 amino acids. V shed 7 bases and J shed 2 bases, with 14 bases lying between them. CDR3 coding DNA: TGTGCCAGCATCTGGCGGGAAGGGCAAGAGACCCAGTACTTC. Translation: CASIWREGQETQYF.

The V gene is TRBV4-3, the J gene TRBJ2-2, with D maybe TRBD1 (7 bases). The CDR3 is 16 amino acids. The V end was cut by 0 bases, the J end by 7 bases, with 15 bases between. In germline, CDR1 is LGHNA, CDR2 YSLEER. This CDR3 reads CASSQDRRGQGGELFF. CDR3 DNA: TGCGCCAGCAGCCAAGATAGGAGGGGGCAAGGCGGGGAGCTGTTTTTT.

The rearrangement links TRBV19 to TRBJ2-1, with 7 positions matching TRBD2. This CDR3 spans 14 amino acids. The trim removed 3 bases at V and 4 bases at J, leaving 3 bases unmatched. Germline CDR1 LNHDA, CDR2 SQIVND (reference sequence). The CDR3 loop is CASSMGGVYNEQFF. DNA for the CDR3: TGTGCCAGTAGTATGGGGGGGGTTTACAATGAGCAGTTCTTC.

As concerns this clone: Germline and junction disagree at one end, which may indicate a read error. The V and J genes are TRBV27 and TRBJ1-2; no firm D call. Germline V gene data show CDR1 as MNHEY and CDR2 as SMNVEV (reference sequence). This CDR3 comprises 10 residues. The CDR3 spells CASTGSYSLF. The CDR3 nucleotides read TGTGCCAGCACGGGCAGTTACTCCCTCTTC.

V is TRBV9 and J is TRBJ2-5; 11 bases line up with TRBD2. V lost 5 bases, J lost 2 bases, and 5 bases stayed unmatched. The CDR3 length is 15 residues. Germline V gives CDR1 SGDLS, CDR2 YYNGEE. Here the CDR3 reads CASSPIAGGQETQYF. For the CDR3, the DNA is TGTGCCAGCAGTCCTATAGCGGGAGGGCAAGAGACCCAGTACTTC.

The genes are TRBV6-1 and TRBJ2-3; maybe TRBD2 (5 bases). The CDR3 extends over 15 amino acids. The V gene's germline CDR1 is MNHNS and CDR2 SASEGT. The V gene lost 2 bases and the J gene lost 8 bases, with 17 bases spanning the gap. The DNA of the CDR3 is TGTGCCAGCAGTGAACTCTTGCGGGCCTCAGGTACGCAGTATTTT. This gives the protein CASSELLRASGTQYF.

V and J are TRBV28 and TRBJ2-5; TRBD2 agrees at 7 bases. This CDR3 contains 14 residues. V lost 7 bases, J lost 1 base, and 6 bases stayed unmatched. From germline, CDR1 is MDHEN and CDR2 SYDVKM. CDR3: CASKEGGSQETQYF. The CDR3 coding sequence is TGTGCCAGCAAGGAAGGCGGGAGCCAAGAGACCCAGTACTTC.